The 11 T cell receptor beta chains in this list originate from one sample, sequenced in a study of T-cell reconstitution after alpha-beta-depleted transplantation in children. Library preparation (for TCRbeta) was performed with unique molecular identifiers. TCRdb reanalysed the PCR reads using MiXCR and keeps one entry per CDR3 protein. The sample yields roughly 200,000 distinct CDR3 sequences, about 15% seen once. The input for sequencing was PBMCs from the stem cell graft donor, taken from the stem cell graft. These receptors were taken from a human donor who donated a stem cell graft to a child with acute lymphoblastic leukemia.

The J gene is TRBJ1-1, the V gene TRBV5-4; D may be TRBD1 (6 bases). Germline CDR1 and CDR2: SGHNT and YYREEE (reference sequence). Trimming pared 4 bases from V and 4 bases from J, leaving 11 bases between. CDR3 length: 13 amino acids. The CDR3 here is CASSLQGSTEAFF. The CDR3 region has the DNA TGTGCCAGCAGCCTACAGGGTTCCACTGAAGCTTTCTTT.

This rearrangement joins TRBV6-5 to TRBJ2-7; D perhaps matches TRBD1 (6 bases). Trimming took off 6 bases at V and 2 bases at J, with 17 bases between the two ends. The CDR3 length is 15 residues. Germline V lookup: CDR1 MNHEY, CDR2 SVGAGI. CDR3 sequence reads: CASRPITGTTYEQYF. The CDR3 nucleotides are TGTGCCAGCAGGCCTATTACCGGGACAACCTACGAGCAGTACTTC.

A note on this clonotype: It may be a read error: a sequence one base away is much more abundant. The chain is built from TRBV5-1 and TRBJ2-3; D is unresolved. CDR3 size: 15 residues. Germline V gives CDR1 SGHRS, CDR2 YFSETQ. V was clipped by 1 base and J by 6 bases, with 15 bases between them. In nucleotides, the CDR3 is TGCGCCAGCAGCTTGCAAGGTGGTATACCGGATACGCAGTATTTT. Its translation is CASSLQGGIPDTQYF.

This clonotype was picked up a small number of times. The chain recombines TRBV20-1 with TRBJ2-3, with TRBD2 identical over 8 bases. Germline V gene lookup returns CDR1 DFQATT and CDR2 SNEGSKA (reference sequence). The CDR3 covers 16 residues. Trimming removed 0 bases from V and 5 bases from J; junction bases left unmatched: 10. CDR3 sequence: CSARDPPREVEDTQYF. In DNA form, the CDR3 reads TGCAGTGCTAGAGATCCCCCGCGGGAGGTTGAAGATACGCAGTATTTT.

Ten or more counts support this clonotype. V and J are TRBV20-1 and TRBJ2-3, with 9 bases identical to TRBD2. This CDR3 region has 13 residues. CDR1 is DFQATT, CDR2 SNEGSKA, per germline (reference sequence). V shed 4 bases, J shed 5 bases, and the junction held 4 bases outside the gene matches. CDR3 DNA sequence: TGCAGTGCTAACGCGGGAGGGCAAGATACGCAGTATTTT. Its protein is CSANAGGQDTQYF.

This clonotype has at least ten counts. CDR3 region: CASSQELKTAGVFQETQYF. In DNA, the CDR3 is TGCGCCAGCAGCCAAGAATTGAAGACTGCAGGGGTCTTCCAAGAGACCCAGTACTTC. The V and J genes are TRBV4-1 and TRBJ2-5; the D gene is possibly TRBD1 (6 bases). The V gene's germline CDR1 is MGHRA and CDR2 YSYEKL. V shed 0 bases and J shed 1 base, with 21 bases lying between them. The CDR3 extends over 19 amino acids.

The table lists this clonotype with a few counts. An end of the junction does not agree with germline; a read error may underlie this. The rearrangement links TRBV18 to TRBJ2-6, with TRBD1 matching over 9 bases. This CDR3 is 19 amino acids long. The germline gives CDR1 KGHSH, CDR2 LQKENI. CDR3: CASSPPDRGAYPGANGLTF. The CDR3 nucleotides are TGTGCCAGCTCACCTCCGGACAGGGGAGCCTACCCTGGGGCCAACGGCCTGACTTTC.

Here the CDR3 reads CAIQPQSLYGYTF. CDR3 bases: TGTGCCATTCAGCCACAGAGCCTCTATGGCTACACCTTC. This chain joins TRBV10-3 and TRBJ1-2; D is ambiguous. CDR3 length: 13 residues. In germline, CDR1 is ENHRY, CDR2 SYGVKD. V shed 9 bases and J shed 4 bases, with 15 bases lying between them.

This clonotype has at least ten counts. The chain couples TRBV13 to TRBJ1-1; 8 bases are shared with TRBD1. Germline V gives CDR1 PRHDT, CDR2 FYEKMQ (reference sequence). The CDR3 covers 16 residues. V lost 5 bases and J lost 4; bases outside the gene matches: 12. As DNA, the CDR3 is TGTGCCAGCAGCGTCAACAGGGGGTTCGACTCCACTGAAGCTTTCTTT. The encoded protein is CASSVNRGFDSTEAFF.

This clonotype was recorded at least ten times. This chain uses TRBV11-2 with TRBJ2-7, with TRBD1 identical over 7 bases. The CDR3 covers 15 residues. From germline, CDR1 is SGHAT and CDR2 FQNNGV. V lost 1 base to trimming and J lost 7 bases; unmatched junction nucleotides: 10. The CDR3 region is CASSLGQGVMREQYF. The CDR3 DNA reads TGTGCCAGCAGCTTAGGGCAGGGGGTCATGCGGGAGCAGTACTTC.

This clonotype was counted ten times or more. The chain joins TRBV29-1 to TRBJ2-5; tentative D call: TRBD2 (7 bases). The CDR3 runs 13 residues. V lost 5 bases and J 2 bases, leaving 12 bases between the germline ends. Germline V lookup: CDR1 SQVTM, CDR2 ANQGSEA. CDR3 sequence (DNA): TGCAGCGTTCGCGGGGGCCTACAAGAGACCCAGTACTTC. Its translation is CSVRGGLQETQYF.